What follows describes a single T cell receptor beta chain. Its target is unknown. The length of the CDR3 is 16 residues. Trimming removed 6 bases at V and 2 bases at J, with 18 bases between. Looked up from germline, CDR1 is MDHEN and CDR2 is SYDVKM. Through a sample-barcoded 5' primer and a J-beta primer mix, a second PCR was run for 7 to 11 cycles. TCRdb recomputed calls from the 5' RACE reads with MiXCR, one row per CDR3 protein. The table shows 1.5 million to 2 million distinct CDR3 sequences, with 25% to 30% occurring only once. These data are taken from a study of blood T cells in healthy people across ages. Study-level findings and limits: Investigators viewed diversity estimates from one million T cells as underestimates, the study reported.

This chain joins TRBV28 and TRBJ2-3; TRBD1 or TRBD2 may be the D gene (5 bases each). This sequence was found in a woman in her 30s in good health. Sequencing input: blood. CDR3: CASSLPPGPLTDTQYF. CDR3 nucleotide sequence: TGTGCCAGCAGCCTCCCCCCGGGACCGCTCACAGATACGCAGTATTTT.